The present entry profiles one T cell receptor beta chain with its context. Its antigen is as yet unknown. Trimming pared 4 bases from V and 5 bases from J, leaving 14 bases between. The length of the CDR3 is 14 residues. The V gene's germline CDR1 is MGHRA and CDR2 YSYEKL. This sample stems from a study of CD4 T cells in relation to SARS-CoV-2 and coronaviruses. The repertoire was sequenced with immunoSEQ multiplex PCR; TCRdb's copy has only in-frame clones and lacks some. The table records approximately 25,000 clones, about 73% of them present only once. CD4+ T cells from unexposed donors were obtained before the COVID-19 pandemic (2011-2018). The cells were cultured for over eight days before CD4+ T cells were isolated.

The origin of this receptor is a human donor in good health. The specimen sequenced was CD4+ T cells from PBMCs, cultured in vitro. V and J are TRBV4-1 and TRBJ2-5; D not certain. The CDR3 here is CASSRLAIEETQYF. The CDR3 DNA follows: TGCGCCAGCAGCCGGTTGGCGATCGAGGAGACCCAGTACTTC.